Each of the 25 T cell receptor beta chains below was sequenced from the same sample in a study of a mutant IDH1 vaccine in newly diagnosed glioma. Assay: immunoSEQ multiplex PCR; the TCRdb copy retains only in-frame clones and omits some. The sample has about 46,000 clones, 80% to 90% seen once. Time point reported: baseline, week 1 (first vaccination visit). Treatment defined: pre-vaccination baseline after standard-of-care therapy. Sequenced material: PBMCs, taken from a glioma patient treated with radiotherapy, temozolomide or both. The receptors originated from a middle-aged man with glioma.

This chain uses TRBV15 with TRBJ2-1; 8 bases are a match to TRBD2. This CDR3 is 16 amino acids long. The V gene's germline CDR1 is LNHNV and CDR2 YYDKDF (reference sequence). Trimming took 0 bases from V and 9 from J; bases not matched to a gene: 10. The CDR3 sequence is CATSRDPSGSGSEQFF. The CDR3 DNA is TGTGCCACCAGCAGAGATCCCAGCGGGAGCGGGTCTGAGCAGTTCTTC.

This clone was detected a few times. V gene TRBV11-2 combines with J gene TRBJ1-2; weak D call: TRBD1 (5 bases). This CDR3 has 11 amino acids. V lost 3 bases to trimming and J lost 10 bases, with 9 bases between them. CDR1 and CDR2 (germline): SGHAT, FQNNGV. The CDR3 protein is CASSLGGNYTF. CDR3 coding DNA: TGTGCCAGCAGCTTGGGGGGGAACTACACCTTC. Looking up the rest from reference TRBV11-2 and TRBJ1-2 gives the full variable domain: EAGVAQSPRYKIIEKRQSVAFWCNPISGHATLYWYQQILGQGPKLLIQFQNNGVVDDSQLPKDRFSAERLKGVDSTLKIQPAKLEDSAVYLCASSLGGNYTFGSGTRLTVV.

The rearrangement joins TRBV5-1 to TRBJ2-1; D may be TRBD1 (6 bases). Germline lookup yields CDR1 SGHRS and CDR2 YFSETQ. V was cut by 0 bases and J by 8 bases, with 21 bases left in between. The CDR3 totals 17 residues. Here the CDR3 DNA reads TGCGCCAGCAGCTTGGTGGCCTTCTTTGGGGGCGGCGATGAGCAGTTCTTC. This translates into CASSLVAFFGGGDEQFF. The variable domain in full, with the rest retrieved from reference TRBV5-1 and TRBJ2-1, is KAGVTQTPRYLIKTRGQQVTLSCSPISGHRSVSWYQQTPGQGLQFLFEYFSETQRNKGNFPGRFSGRQFSNSRSEMNVSTLELGDSALYLCASSLVAFFGGGDEQFFGPGTRLTVL.

The sample holds a few counts of this clone. V gene TRBV9 combines with J gene TRBJ1-1; D may be TRBD1 (5 bases). Trimming shortened V by 0 bases and J by 2 bases, and 11 bases separated the two germline ends. Germline V lookup: CDR1 SGDLS, CDR2 YYNGEE. CDR3 length: 15 residues. This chain's CDR3 is CASSVVLGRNTEAFF. The CDR3 bases are TGTGCCAGCAGCGTAGTGTTGGGACGTAACACTGAAGCTTTCTTT.

The J gene is TRBJ2-6, the V gene TRBV7-8, with TRBD2 as a possible D gene (6 bases). Per germline, CDR1 SGHVS and CDR2 FQNEAQ. The CDR3 covers 18 residues. Trimming took off 2 bases at V and 0 bases at J, with 14 bases between the two ends. CDR3 sequence: CASSLRGSQISGANVLTF. CDR3 sequence (DNA): TGTGCCAGCAGCTTACGGGGGTCACAAATCTCTGGGGCCAACGTCCTGACTTTC.

This sequence joins TRBV6-1 and TRBJ2-1; unclear D gene. V shed 11 bases and J shed 5 bases, with 13 bases lying between them. The V gene's germline CDR1 is MNHNS and CDR2 SASEGT. The CDR3 spans 12 residues. CDR3 bases: TGTGCCCTAAGGATAGAAGACAATGAGCAGTTCTTC. Its protein product is CALRIEDNEQFF.

The rearrangement joins TRBV5-6 to TRBJ2-7; D not resolved. The CDR3 has 13 residues. Trimming took off 0 bases at V and 4 bases at J, with 8 bases between the two ends. Germline V gene sequence: CDR1 SGHDT, CDR2 YYEEEE. CDR3 loop: CASSLAGVYEQYF. CDR3 nucleotides: TGTGCCAGCAGCTTGGCTGGCGTATACGAGCAGTACTTC.

The rearrangement links TRBV6-6 to TRBJ2-7; 8 nucleotides align to TRBD1. From germline, CDR1 is MNHNY and CDR2 SVGAGI (reference sequence). The ends lost 8 bases at V and 7 bases at J; junction bases unmatched: 10. The CDR3 is 13 residues long. In DNA form, the CDR3 reads TGTGCCAGCCAAAACCAGGGGGCGCGGGAGCAGTACTTC. Translated: CASQNQGAREQYF.

J is TRBJ2-5 and V is TRBV13, with 7 nucleotides matching TRBD2. The CDR3 contains 15 residues. Looked up from germline, CDR1 is PRHDT and CDR2 is FYEKMQ (reference sequence). V was clipped by 5 bases and J by 0 bases; unmatched bases: 6. In DNA, the CDR3 is TGTGCCAGCAGCGCTCTAGCGGAGGACCAAGAGACCCAGTACTTC. It translates to CASSALAEDQETQYF.

This clone was seen a single time. The CDR3 DNA reads as TGTGCCAGCTCACCAGACGGGGGCCCCACCCGGGACGAGCAGTACTTC. It translates to CASSPDGGPTRDEQYF. V is TRBV18 and J is TRBJ2-5, with D perhaps being TRBD1 or TRBD2 (6 bases each). TRBJ2-7 matches the DNA end more closely, so the J call is doubtful. Germline CDR1 and CDR2: KGHSH and LQKENI. The CDR3 covers 16 residues.

V usage is TRBV28 and J usage is TRBJ2-2, with TRBD2 identical over 7 bases. The trim removed 3 bases at V and 2 bases at J, leaving 3 bases unmatched. CDR1 MDHEN and CDR2 SYDVKM come from the germline V gene. This CDR3 spans 15 amino acids. The CDR3 bases are TGTGCCAGCAGTTTGGGAGGGACCAACACCGGGGAGCTGTTTTTT. It codes for CASSLGGTNTGELFF.

This chain links TRBV20-1 with TRBJ2-1; no clear D. Germline CDR1 and CDR2: DFQATT and SNEGSKA (reference sequence). This CDR3 is built from 11 residues. V lost 3 bases and J 12 bases, leaving 12 bases between the germline ends. CDR3 sequence: CSASGLTGQFF. For the CDR3, the DNA is TGCAGTGCTAGTGGGCTGACTGGGCAGTTCTTC.

This clone was seen a handful of times. This chain joins TRBV6-5 and TRBJ1-1; 8 bases are a match to TRBD1. Germline assignment: CDR1 MNHEY and CDR2 SVGAGI. This CDR3 is built from 15 residues. The trim removed 6 bases at V and 0 bases at J, leaving 6 bases unmatched. The CDR3 DNA sequence: TGTGCCAGCAGGTATGGACAGGGTATGAACACTGAAGCTTTCTTT. Its translation is CASRYGQGMNTEAFF.

Concerning this clone itself: Other DNA sequences within the sample encode an identical CDR3. The genes are TRBV5-1 and TRBJ2-7; D uncertain. Germline assignment: CDR1 SGHRS and CDR2 YFSETQ. The germline V and J ends were trimmed by 0 bases and 3 bases, with 4 bases remaining between them. This CDR3 region has 12 residues. The CDR3 DNA follows: TGCGCCAGCAGCTTGGGGGGCTACGAGCAGTACTTC. It codes for CASSLGGYEQYF.

This clone is a singleton in its sample. The chain couples TRBV5-6 to TRBJ2-7; a weak D match, TRBD2 (5 bases). This CDR3 has 11 residues. Trimming took 5 bases from V and 7 from J, leaving 10 bases between them. Germline-derived CDR1 and CDR2 are SGHDT and YYEEEE. CDR3 bases: TGTGCCAGCAGTTCTACTAGGGAGCAGTACTTC. It is translated as CASSSTREQYF.

V gene TRBV2 combines with J gene TRBJ2-1; TRBD1 agrees at 10 bases. J was trimmed by 4 bases and V by 10 bases; bases with no gene match: 4. The CDR3 is 13 residues long. Germline-derived CDR1 and CDR2 are SNHLY and FYNNEI. This chain's CDR3 is CATTGQGYNEQFF. DNA for the CDR3: TGTGCCACTACGGGACAGGGGTACAATGAGCAGTTCTTC.

The chain employs TRBV14 and TRBJ2-7; 9 bases line up with TRBD1. The CDR3 sequence is 17 residues long. In germline, CDR1 is SGHDN, CDR2 FVKESK. The V gene end was trimmed by 4 bases and the J gene end by 0 bases; junction bases not matched to a gene: 10. The CDR3 protein is CASSRNFGTGSSYEQYF. Here the CDR3 DNA reads TGTGCCAGCAGCCGAAACTTTGGGACAGGGAGCTCCTACGAGCAGTACTTC.

The CDR3 here is CSVAKNQETQYF. The CDR3 DNA follows: TGCAGCGTAGCCAAAAACCAAGAGACCCAGTACTTC. The genes are TRBV29-1 and TRBJ2-5; D is ambiguous. CDR1 is SQVTM, CDR2 ANQGSEA, per germline. This CDR3 region has 12 residues. Trimming shortened V by 6 bases and J by 0 bases, and 8 bases separated the two germline ends. Complete variable domain (other parts from reference TRBV29-1 and TRBJ2-5): SAVISQKPSRDICQRGTSLTIQCQVDSQVTMMFWYRQQPGQSLTLIATANQGSEATYESGFVIDKFPISRPNLTFSTLTVSNMSPEDSSIYLCSVAKNQETQYFGPGTRLLVL.

The rearrangement uses TRBV19 and TRBJ1-5; D gene ambiguous. CDR1 LNHDA and CDR2 SQIVND come from the germline V gene (reference sequence). V dropped 8 bases and J dropped 0 bases, with 14 bases sitting between them. The CDR3 covers 15 residues. This CDR3 is CASSRGIYSNQPQHF. CDR3 sequence (DNA): TGTGCCAGTTCACGAGGAATCTATAGCAATCAGCCCCAGCATTTT.

V is TRBV4-2 and J is TRBJ2-7; 11 bases match TRBD2. The CDR3 spans 15 residues. Trimming removed 7 bases from V and 3 bases from J; junction bases left unmatched: 8. Germline CDR1 LGHNA, CDR2 YNFKEQ. The CDR3, as DNA: TGTGCCAGCACTTTCCTAGCGGGGGGAGACTACGAGCAGTACTTC. Protein sequence: CASTFLAGGDYEQYF.

The chain links TRBV2 to TRBJ2-7; weak D call: TRBD1 (5 bases). Trimming took off 3 bases at V and 3 bases at J, with 9 bases between the two ends. Germline CDR1 SNHLY, CDR2 FYNNEI. This CDR3 is 13 amino acids long. The CDR3: CASSEQGVYEQYF. The CDR3 region has the DNA TGTGCCAGCAGTGAGCAAGGGGTCTACGAGCAGTACTTC.

The genes are TRBV4-3 and TRBJ2-3; no clear D. The CDR3 is made up of 16 amino acids. V gave up 1 base and J gave up 6 bases, with 17 bases separating them. From germline, CDR1 is LGHNA and CDR2 YSLEER. The CDR3 DNA reads TGCGCCAGCAGCCAAGGGTACCCAGCGTCACAGGATACGCAGTATTTT. Protein: CASSQGYPASQDTQYF.

In this sample, this clone turned up once. The chain carries TRBV18 and TRBJ2-7; 9 nucleotides align to TRBD2. From germline, CDR1 is KGHSH and CDR2 LQKENI. After removal of 3 bases from V and 3 bases from J, the junction contained 3 bases not matched to a gene. The CDR3 spans 14 residues. DNA for the CDR3: TGTGCCAGCTCACCTTTTAGCGGGAGCTACGAGCAGTACTTC. It specifies CASSPFSGSYEQYF.

The rearrangement joins TRBV10-3 to TRBJ2-7, with 7 bases lining up with TRBD2. CDR1 is ENHRY, CDR2 SYGVKD, per germline. CDR3 length: 13 residues. J lost 3 bases, V lost 4 bases, and 3 bases had no gene match. The CDR3 DNA reads TGTGCCATCAGTGGGGGGGGAGTCTACGAGCAGTACTTC. Translated: CAISGGGVYEQYF.

This clone showed up just once. V and J are TRBV7-8 and TRBJ2-7, with a possible D match to TRBD1 (6 bases). CDR1 is SGHVS and CDR2 is FQNEAQ in the germline V gene. Trimming left V 1 base short and J 2 bases short, with 9 bases between. The CDR3 totals 14 residues. In nucleotides, the CDR3 is TGTGCCAGCAGCTTAGGTGGACAGCCCTACGAGCAGTACTTC. Its protein is CASSLGGQPYEQYF.